This T cell receptor beta chain is drawn from a study of cytomegalovirus exposure and HLA in healthy donors. Among the approximately 130 subjects of the validation cohort, separate from the approximately 700-subject first cohort, were the donors. Concerning this clone: The antigen is not known.

Sequenced by immunoSEQ multiplex PCR; TCRdb stores in-frame clones only, minus some. This table has tens of thousands of clones, 94% appearing once. Germline V gene lookup returns CDR1 SGDLS and CDR2 YYNGEE. This CDR3 spans 15 amino acids. V gave up 0 bases and J gave up 5 bases, with 11 bases separating them. Study-wide results and caveats: Under in vitro conditions, three CMV-associated chains were confirmed as specific for CMV antigens. 150 or so TCR beta chains were listed as cytomegalovirus-associated. It was found in a later analysis that first-cohort TCR clusters tended to co-occur in the 90 to 150 validation repertoires.

Input material: PBMCs. This rearrangement joins TRBV9 to TRBJ2-2; the D is unclear. The sequence was obtained from a young woman in good health and CMV-seropositive. The CDR3 reads CASSVVSAETGELFF. The DNA for the CDR3 is TGTGCCAGCAGCGTAGTTTCTGCTGAGACCGGGGAGCTGTTTTTT. Complete variable domain (other parts from reference TRBV9 and TRBJ2-2): DSGVTQTPKHLITATGQRVTLRCSPRSGDLSVYWYQQSLDQGLQFLIQYYNGEERAKGNILERFSAQQFPDLHSELNLSSLELGDSALYFCASSVVSAETGELFFGEGSRLTVL.